The next 9 T cell receptor beta chains were all read from a single sample in a study of T cells in Graves' hyperthyroidism and ophthalmopathy. The investigators amplified TCR beta CDR3 regions from RNA transcripts. The HTBI primer set was used in a first-round RT-PCR of the TCR CDR3. One entry per CDR3 protein results from TCRdb running MiXCR on the multiplex PCR reads. The data contain 600,000 to 700,000 distinct CDR3 sequences, about 45% of them singletons. Material: peripheral blood or thyroid tissue (not recorded which). The receptors come from an adult man with Graves' disease, either hyperthyroidism or ophthalmopathy (not recorded which).

This clonotype was found once. This chain uses TRBV11-2 with TRBJ2-7; D is perhaps TRBD2 (5 bases). Trimming removed 4 bases at V and 7 bases at J, with 11 bases between. Germline CDR1 is SGHAT and CDR2 is FQNNGV. CDR3 length: 12 amino acids. The CDR3 loop reads CASSSSGKEQYF. CDR3 DNA sequence: TGTGCCAGCAGCTCCTCCGGGAAGGAGCAGTACTTC.

This clonotype has only one observation. A read error is possible here, since a much larger clone lies one base away. The chain recombines TRBV9 with TRBJ1-6, with D perhaps TRBD1 (5 bases). The V end was cut by 5 bases, the J end by 2 bases, with 11 bases between. Germline CDR1 is SGDLS and CDR2 is YYNGEE. The CDR3 is 15 residues long. CDR3 protein: CASRGRGAYNSPLHF. The CDR3, as DNA: TGTGCCAGCAGGGGACGGGGGGCCTATAATTCACCCCTCCACTTT.

This clonotype came up once. The rearrangement joins TRBV7-9 to TRBJ2-7; 7 nucleotides agree with TRBD1. Germline V gives CDR1 SEHNR, CDR2 FQNEAQ (reference sequence). The CDR3 runs to 15 residues. The ends lost 5 bases at V and 5 bases at J; junction bases unmatched: 12. The CDR3 loop is CASSLTQVDRDEQYF. The CDR3 DNA follows: TGTGCCAGCAGCCTCACCCAGGTCGACAGGGACGAGCAGTACTTC.

This clonotype was recorded a few times. The CDR3 sequence: CASTQGQEYTEAFF. CDR3 sequence (DNA): TGTGCCAGCACCCAAGGACAGGAGTACACTGAAGCTTTCTTT. The rearrangement joins TRBV12-3 or TRBV12-4 to TRBJ1-1; 7 bases are shared with TRBD1. The CDR3 runs to 14 residues. The junction had 8 bases not matched to a gene; V was cut back by 7 bases and J by 3 bases.

This rearrangement joins TRBV2 to TRBJ1-1, with 10 positions matching TRBD1. The CDR3 totals 16 residues. CDR1 is SNHLY and CDR2 is FYNNEI in the germline V gene. After removal of 6 bases from V and 0 bases from J, the junction contained 7 bases not matched to a gene. In DNA form, the CDR3 reads TGTGCCAGCAGACGGGACAGGGGTCGAATGAACACTGAAGCTTTCTTT. Encoded protein: CASRRDRGRMNTEAFF.

The V call is TRBV7-4, the J call TRBJ1-6, with 7 bases aligning to TRBD1. With 1 base clipped from V and 19 bases from J, the junction kept 4 bases outside the gene matches. CDR1 and CDR2 (germline): SGHVT, SQSDAQ. The CDR3 covers 11 residues. The chain's CDR3 is CASSLGRGQHF. Written as DNA, the CDR3 is TGTGCCAGCAGCTTAGGGAGGGGGCAACACTTT.

This clonotype was detected only a few times. CDR3 residues: CSAPRGSQETQYF. The CDR3 DNA is TGCAGTGCTCCGCGGGGGTCCCAAGAGACCCAGTACTTC. The chain carries TRBV20-1 and TRBJ2-5; 7 bases agree with TRBD2. Trimming took 5 bases from V and 1 from J; bases not matched to a gene: 4. Per germline, CDR1 DFQATT and CDR2 SNEGSKA (reference sequence). The CDR3 is 13 amino acids.

This chain connects TRBV2 to TRBJ1-1, with 9 bases fitting TRBD1. V trimming: 7 bases; J trimming: 0 bases; junction bases outside the gene matches: 6. This CDR3 has 15 amino acids. Germline V gene sequence: CDR1 SNHLY, CDR2 FYNNEI. CDR3 bases: TGTGCCAGCAACCCGGGACAGGGATTGAACACTGAAGCTTTCTTT. This encodes CASNPGQGLNTEAFF.

This chain joins TRBV7-8 and TRBJ1-6; D is uncertain. V lost 5 bases and J lost 7, with 12 bases in between. The CDR3 loop spans 14 amino acids. The germline V gene has CDR1 SGHVS and CDR2 FQNEAQ. CDR3 sequence: CASSLEPRNSPLHF. In nucleotides, the CDR3 is TGTGCCAGCAGCCTCGAGCCCAGGAATTCACCCCTCCACTTT.